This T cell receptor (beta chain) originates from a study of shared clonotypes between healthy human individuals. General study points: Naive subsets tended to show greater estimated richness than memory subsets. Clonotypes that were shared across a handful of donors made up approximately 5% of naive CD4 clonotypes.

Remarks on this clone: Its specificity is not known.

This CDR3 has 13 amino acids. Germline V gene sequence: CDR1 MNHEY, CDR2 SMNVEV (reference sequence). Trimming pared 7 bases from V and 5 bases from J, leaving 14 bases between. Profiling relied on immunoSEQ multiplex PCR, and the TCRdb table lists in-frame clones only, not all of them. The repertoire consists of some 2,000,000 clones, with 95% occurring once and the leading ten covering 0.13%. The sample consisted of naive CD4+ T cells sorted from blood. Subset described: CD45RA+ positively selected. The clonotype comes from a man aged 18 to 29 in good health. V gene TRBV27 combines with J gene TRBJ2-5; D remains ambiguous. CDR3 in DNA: TGTGCCAGCAATTGGACGGCCGGCGAGACCCAGTACTTC. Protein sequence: CASNWTAGETQYF.